The source of this T cell receptor beta chain is a study of OX40 agonist ivuxolimab in advanced cancers. Broadly, across the study: Ivuxolimab was a fully human IgG2 agonistic monoclonal antibody targeting the costimulatory receptor OX40 (CD134). Intravenous ivuxolimab was administered to patients every 2 weeks at six dose levels: 0.01, 0.1, 0.3, 1.5, 3 and 10 mg/kg. Among the approximately 50 dose-escalation patients, approximately 20 had hepatocellular carcinoma, 15 or so melanoma, 9 renal cell carcinoma and 9 head and neck cancer. In the dose-escalation cohort, 82.7% of patients were male, and the mean age was roughly 60 years, with a range of about 23 to 90. Patients were allowed to have had prior anti-PD-1, anti-PD-L1 or anti-CTLA-4 therapy, and approximately 40% of the dose-escalation patients had been treated with checkpoint inhibitors. Three dose-escalation patients achieved partial responses, one with hepatocellular carcinoma and two with cutaneous melanoma. The purpose of peripheral TCRbeta sequencing was to test whether ivuxolimab changed TCR sequence diversity and led to clonal T-cell expansion. The paper covers the monotherapy dose-escalation part of the phase I ivuxolimab trial, which included N = 52 patients.

For sequencing of the TCRbeta CDR3 region, genomic DNA was extracted from the sorted cells. TCRbeta CDR3 regions were sequenced using the immunoSEQ Assay. What TCRdb holds here is the immuneACCESS table cut down to in-frame rearrangements. Part of the clones is not present; checked against another copy, under half of the missing clones reflect an unresolved V gene, and the others are unexplained. The sample contains tens of thousands of clones, approximately 90% of them found a single time. The ten largest clonotypes hold about a tenth of the sample. What the authors observed across the whole study: Low levels of normalized T-cell clonal expansion were also shown by some nonresponding patients. At doses from 0.1 to 3.0 mg/kg, clonal expansion was seen in both CD4+ and CD8+ blood T cells between baseline and week 6. After ivuxolimab, CD8+ T cells had more expanded clones than CD4+ T cells on average. In partial responders in the 0.1-3.0 mg/kg groups, normalized peripheral clonal expansion was found to be among the lowest, especially among CD8+ T cells. The antigen specificity of the peripheral T cells that underwent clonal expansion was not determined.

Patients with autoimmune disease history or receiving systemic immunosuppression were excluded from the trial. In every dose cohort, peripheral blood was drawn for TCR sequencing at baseline, cycle 4 day 1, and cycle 7 day 1. Samples were obtained from an open-label, multicenter, first-in-human phase I dose-escalation trial of ivuxolimab. The trial enrolled adults with locally advanced or metastatic head and neck squamous cell, hepatocellular, melanoma or renal cell carcinoma. CD4+ and CD8+ T cells were sorted separately from peripheral blood before TCR sequencing. V has 5 bases trimmed and J has 4 bases trimmed; junction bases matching no gene number 12. Measured from the cysteine to the phenylalanine, the CDR3 is 17 residues long. Solely the CDR3 DNA is kept, with 51 bases framed from the first base. Taken from the germline V gene, the CDR1 and CDR2 loops are MDHEN and SYDVKM. As for this clone: Which antigen it targets is not known. No base-level quality is on record; no much larger clone is a single base apart.

The source was CD4+ or CD8+ T cells sorted from blood, collected in a trial of the OX40 agonist ivuxolimab. Recombination linked TRBV28 to TRBJ2-5; TRBD1 agrees with 11 junctional bases. The TCR comes from an adult with an advanced solid tumor such as melanoma, head and neck, liver or kidney cancer. The CDR3 region: CASSLPPPGQGGETQYF. DNA sequence: TGTGCCAGCAGTCTACCCCCCCCGGGACAGGGGGGAGAGACCCAGTACTTC.